This T cell receptor (beta chain) was sequenced during a study of blood T cell repertoires in COVID-19. Germline V gene data show CDR1 as LGHDT and CDR2 as YNNKEL (reference sequence). The CDR3 extends over 13 amino acids. V shed 2 bases and J shed 7 bases, with 11 bases lying between them. Libraries were prepared by immunoSEQ multiplex PCR; TCRdb keeps only in-frame clonotypes and omits some of them. The sample yields over 110,000 clones, 87% seen once. Those who participated ranged in age from 18 to 89 years and resided in approximately 26 US areas. The sequenced sample consisted of PBMCs or T cells enriched from blood (not recorded which). This rearrangement joins TRBV3-1 (or the pseudogene TRBV3-2) to TRBJ1-1; D is uncertain. This TCR was sampled from a man between 60 and 70 years old who had recovered from COVID-19. CDR3 region: CASSQMSRGEAFF. For the CDR3, the DNA is TGTGCCAGCAGCCAAATGTCGCGGGGTGAAGCTTTCTTT.